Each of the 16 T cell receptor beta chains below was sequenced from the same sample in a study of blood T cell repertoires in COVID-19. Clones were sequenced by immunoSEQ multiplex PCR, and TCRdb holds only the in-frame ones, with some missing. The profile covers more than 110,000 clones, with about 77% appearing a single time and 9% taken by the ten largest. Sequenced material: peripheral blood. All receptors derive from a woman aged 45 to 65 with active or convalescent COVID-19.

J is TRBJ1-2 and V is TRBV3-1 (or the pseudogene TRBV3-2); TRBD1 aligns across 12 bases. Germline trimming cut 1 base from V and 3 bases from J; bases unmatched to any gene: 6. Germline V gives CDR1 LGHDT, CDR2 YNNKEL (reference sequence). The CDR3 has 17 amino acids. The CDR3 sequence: CASSQGGTGGRDYGYTF. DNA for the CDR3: TGTGCCAGCAGCCAAGGGGGGACAGGGGGCCGAGACTATGGCTACACCTTC.

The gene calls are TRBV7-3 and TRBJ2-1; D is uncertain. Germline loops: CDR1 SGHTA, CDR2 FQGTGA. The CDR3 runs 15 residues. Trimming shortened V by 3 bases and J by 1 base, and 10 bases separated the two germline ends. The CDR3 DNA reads TGTGCCAGCAGCTTTCGACGGGTTTCCTACAATGAGCAGTTCTTC. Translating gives CASSFRRVSYNEQFF.

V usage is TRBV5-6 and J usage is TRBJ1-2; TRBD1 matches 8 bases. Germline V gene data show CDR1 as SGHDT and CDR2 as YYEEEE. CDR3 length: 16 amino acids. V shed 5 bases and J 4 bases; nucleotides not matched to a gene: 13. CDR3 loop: CASRERGQGIIYGYTF. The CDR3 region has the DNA TGTGCCAGCAGGGAGAGAGGACAGGGAATTATCTATGGCTACACCTTC.

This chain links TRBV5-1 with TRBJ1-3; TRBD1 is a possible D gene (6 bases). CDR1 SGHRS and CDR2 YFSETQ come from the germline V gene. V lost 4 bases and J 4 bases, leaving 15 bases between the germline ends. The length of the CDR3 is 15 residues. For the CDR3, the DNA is TGCGCCAGCAGCCACCGGGGGGCGCAAGGAAACACCATATATTTT. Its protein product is CASSHRGAQGNTIYF.

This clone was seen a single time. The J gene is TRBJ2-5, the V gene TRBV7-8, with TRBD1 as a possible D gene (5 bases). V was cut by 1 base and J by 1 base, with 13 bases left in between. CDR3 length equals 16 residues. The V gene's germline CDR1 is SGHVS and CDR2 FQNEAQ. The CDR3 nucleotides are TGTGCCAGCAGCTTAGTGGGCAGGGCACCCCAAGAGACCCAGTACTTC. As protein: CASSLVGRAPQETQYF.

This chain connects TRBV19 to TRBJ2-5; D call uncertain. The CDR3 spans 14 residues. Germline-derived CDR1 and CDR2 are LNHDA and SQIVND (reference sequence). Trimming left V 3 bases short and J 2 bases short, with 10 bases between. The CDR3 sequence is CASSMNGFQETQYF. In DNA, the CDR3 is TGTGCCAGTAGTATGAACGGGTTTCAAGAGACCCAGTACTTC. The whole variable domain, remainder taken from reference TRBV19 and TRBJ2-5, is DGGITQSPKYLFRKEGQNVTLSCEQNLNHDAMYWYRQDPGQGLRLIYYSQIVNDFQKGDIAEGYSVSREKKESFPLTVTSAQKNPTAFYLCASSMNGFQETQYFGPGTRLLVL.

The chain's CDR3 is CASSSDSLSYEQYF. The CDR3 DNA reads TGTGCCAGCAGTTCCGACAGTCTATCCTACGAGCAGTACTTC. The chain employs TRBV6-1 and TRBJ2-7, with D tentatively TRBD1 (5 bases). The germline V gene encodes CDR1 MNHNS and CDR2 SASEGT. V was pared by 5 bases and J by 1 base, with 12 bases between. This CDR3 is 14 amino acids long.

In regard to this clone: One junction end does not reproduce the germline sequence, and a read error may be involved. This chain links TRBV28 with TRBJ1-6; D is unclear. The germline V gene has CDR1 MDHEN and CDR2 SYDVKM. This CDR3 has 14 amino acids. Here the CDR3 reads CASRLSGRVSPLHF. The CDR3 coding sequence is TGTGCCAGCAGATTATCAGGAAGAGTTTCACCCCTCCACTTT.

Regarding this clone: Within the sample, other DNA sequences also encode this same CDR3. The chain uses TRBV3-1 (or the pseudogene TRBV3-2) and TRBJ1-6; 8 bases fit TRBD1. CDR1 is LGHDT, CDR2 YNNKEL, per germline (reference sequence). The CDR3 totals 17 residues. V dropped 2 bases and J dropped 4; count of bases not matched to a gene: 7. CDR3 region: CASSQRTGGSYNSPLHF. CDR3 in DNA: TGTGCCAGCAGCCAAAGAACAGGGGGATCTTATAATTCACCCCTCCACTTT.

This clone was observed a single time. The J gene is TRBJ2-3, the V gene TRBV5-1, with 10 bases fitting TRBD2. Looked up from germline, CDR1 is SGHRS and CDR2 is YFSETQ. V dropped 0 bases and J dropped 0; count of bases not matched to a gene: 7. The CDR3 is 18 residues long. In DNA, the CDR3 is TGCGCCAGCAGCTTGGGTCTAGCGGGGGCCAGTAGCACAGATACGCAGTATTTT. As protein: CASSLGLAGASSTDTQYF.

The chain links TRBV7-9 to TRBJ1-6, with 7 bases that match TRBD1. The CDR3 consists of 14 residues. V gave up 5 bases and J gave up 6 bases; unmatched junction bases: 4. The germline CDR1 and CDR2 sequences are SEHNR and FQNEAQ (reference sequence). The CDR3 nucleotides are TGTGCCAGCAGCACACGACAGGGTAATTCACCCCTCCACTTT. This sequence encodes CASSTRQGNSPLHF.

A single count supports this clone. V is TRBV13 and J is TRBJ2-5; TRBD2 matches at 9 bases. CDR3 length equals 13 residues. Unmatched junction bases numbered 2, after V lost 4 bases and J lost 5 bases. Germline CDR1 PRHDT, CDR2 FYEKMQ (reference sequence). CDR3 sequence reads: CASSSSGIETQYF. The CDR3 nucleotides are TGTGCCAGCAGCTCTAGCGGGATTGAGACCCAGTACTTC.

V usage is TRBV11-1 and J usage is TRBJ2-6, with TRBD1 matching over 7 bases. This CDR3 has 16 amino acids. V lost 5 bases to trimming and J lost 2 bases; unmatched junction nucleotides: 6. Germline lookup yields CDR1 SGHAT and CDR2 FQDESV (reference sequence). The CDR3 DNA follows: TGTGCCAGCAGCCCCGAGGGGGCGACTGGGGCCAACGTCCTGACTTTC. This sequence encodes CASSPEGATGANVLTF. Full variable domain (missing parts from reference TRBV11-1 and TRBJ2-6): EAEVAQSPRYKITEKSQAVAFWCDPISGHATLYWYRQILGQGPELLVQFQDESVVDDSQLPKDRFSAERLKGVDSTLKIQPAELGDSAMYLCASSPEGATGANVLTFGAGSRLTVL.

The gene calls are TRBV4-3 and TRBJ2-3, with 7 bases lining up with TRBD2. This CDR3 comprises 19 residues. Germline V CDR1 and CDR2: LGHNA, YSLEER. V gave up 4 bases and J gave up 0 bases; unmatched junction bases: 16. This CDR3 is CASSRGGRSPDQSTDTQYF. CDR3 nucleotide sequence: TGCGCCAGCAGCCGGGGAGGGCGTAGCCCAGATCAAAGCACAGATACGCAGTATTTT.

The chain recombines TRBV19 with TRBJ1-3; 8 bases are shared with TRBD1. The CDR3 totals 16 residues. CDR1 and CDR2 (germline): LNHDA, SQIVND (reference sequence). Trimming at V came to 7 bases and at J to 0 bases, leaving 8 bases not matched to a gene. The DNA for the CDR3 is TGTGCCAGTATGAAGGGACAGGATCACTCTGGAAACACCATATATTTT. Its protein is CASMKGQDHSGNTIYF.

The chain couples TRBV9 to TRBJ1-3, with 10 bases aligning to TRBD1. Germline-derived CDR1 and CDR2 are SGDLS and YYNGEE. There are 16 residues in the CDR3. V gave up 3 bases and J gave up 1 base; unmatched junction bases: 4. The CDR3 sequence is CASSAAGQGSGNTIYF. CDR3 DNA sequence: TGTGCCAGCAGCGCCGCGGGACAGGGGTCTGGAAACACCATATATTTT.